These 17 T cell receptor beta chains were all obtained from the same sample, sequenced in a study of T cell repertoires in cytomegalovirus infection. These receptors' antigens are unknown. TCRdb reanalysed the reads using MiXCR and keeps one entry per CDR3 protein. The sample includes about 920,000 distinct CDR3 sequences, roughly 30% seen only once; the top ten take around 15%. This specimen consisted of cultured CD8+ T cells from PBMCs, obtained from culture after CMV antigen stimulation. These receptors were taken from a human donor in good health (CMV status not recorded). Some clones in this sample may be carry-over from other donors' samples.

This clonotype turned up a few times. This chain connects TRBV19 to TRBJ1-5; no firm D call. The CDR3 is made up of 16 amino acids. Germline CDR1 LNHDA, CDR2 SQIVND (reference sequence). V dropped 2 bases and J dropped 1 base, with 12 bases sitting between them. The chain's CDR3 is CASSIRRQRSNQPQHF. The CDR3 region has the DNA TGTGCCAGTAGTATAAGACGCCAGAGGAGCAATCAGCCCCAGCATTTT. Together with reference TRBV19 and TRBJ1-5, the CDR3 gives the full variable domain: DGGITQSPKYLFRKEGQNVTLSCEQNLNHDAMYWYRQDPGQGLRLIYYSQIVNDFQKGDIAEGYSVSREKKESFPLTVTSAQKNPTAFYLCASSIRRQRSNQPQHFGDGTRLSIL.

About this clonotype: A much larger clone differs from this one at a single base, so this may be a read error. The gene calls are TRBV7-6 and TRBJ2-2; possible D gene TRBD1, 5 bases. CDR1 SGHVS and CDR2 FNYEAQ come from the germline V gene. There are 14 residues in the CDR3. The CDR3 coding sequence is TGTGTCAGCGCGCCAACAGGGAACACCGGGGAGCTGTTTTTT. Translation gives CVSAPTGNTGELFF.

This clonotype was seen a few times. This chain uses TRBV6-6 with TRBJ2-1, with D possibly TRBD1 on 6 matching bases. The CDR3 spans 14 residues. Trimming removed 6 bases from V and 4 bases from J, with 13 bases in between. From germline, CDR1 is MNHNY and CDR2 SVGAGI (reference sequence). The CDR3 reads CASSLLQGYNEQFF. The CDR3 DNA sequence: TGTGCCAGCAGCTTATTACAGGGATACAATGAGCAGTTCTTC.

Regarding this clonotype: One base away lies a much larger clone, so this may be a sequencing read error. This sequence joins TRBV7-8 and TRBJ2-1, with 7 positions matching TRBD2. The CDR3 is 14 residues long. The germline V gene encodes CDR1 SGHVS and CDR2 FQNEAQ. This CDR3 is CTSLPGGIPNEQFF. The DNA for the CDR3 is TGTACCAGCTTGCCCGGGGGGATACCCAATGAGCAGTTCTTC.

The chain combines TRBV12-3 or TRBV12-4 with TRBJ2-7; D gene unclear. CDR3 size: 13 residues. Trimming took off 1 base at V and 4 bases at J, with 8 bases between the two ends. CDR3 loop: CASSLELMYEQYF. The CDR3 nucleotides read TGTGCCAGCAGTTTAGAACTCATGTACGAGCAGTACTTC.

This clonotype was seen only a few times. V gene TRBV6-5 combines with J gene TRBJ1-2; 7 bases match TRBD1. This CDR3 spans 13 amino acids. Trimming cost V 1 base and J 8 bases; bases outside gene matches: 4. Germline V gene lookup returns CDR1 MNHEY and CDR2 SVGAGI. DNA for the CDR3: TGTGCCAGCAGTTACTTAGGGGGCCAAGGCTACACCTTC. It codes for CASSYLGGQGYTF.

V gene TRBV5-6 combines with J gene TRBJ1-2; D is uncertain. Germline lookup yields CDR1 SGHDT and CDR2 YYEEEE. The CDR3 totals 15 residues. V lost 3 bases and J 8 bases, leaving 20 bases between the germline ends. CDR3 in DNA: TGTGCCAGCAGCTGGGCCCGCAGTGGATCTCACGGCTACACCTTC. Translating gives CASSWARSGSHGYTF.

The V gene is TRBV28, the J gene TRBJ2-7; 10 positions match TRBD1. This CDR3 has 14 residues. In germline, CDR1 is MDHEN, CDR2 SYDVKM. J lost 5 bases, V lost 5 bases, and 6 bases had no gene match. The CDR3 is CASSPLDRGNEQYV. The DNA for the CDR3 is TGTGCCAGCAGTCCCCTGGACAGGGGGAACGAGCAGTACGTC.

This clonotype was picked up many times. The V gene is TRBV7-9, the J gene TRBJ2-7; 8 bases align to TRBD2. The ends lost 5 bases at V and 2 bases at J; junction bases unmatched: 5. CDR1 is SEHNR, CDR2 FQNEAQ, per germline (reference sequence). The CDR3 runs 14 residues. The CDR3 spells CASSLPGLAYEQYF. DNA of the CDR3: TGTGCCAGCAGCCTCCCGGGACTAGCCTACGAGCAGTACTTC. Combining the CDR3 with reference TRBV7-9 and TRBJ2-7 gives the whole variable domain DTGVSQNPRHKITKRGQNVTFRCDPISEHNRLYWYRQTLGQGPEFLTYFQNEAQLEKSRLLSDRFSAERPKGSFSTLEIQRTEQGDSAMYLCASSLPGLAYEQYFGPGTRLTVT.

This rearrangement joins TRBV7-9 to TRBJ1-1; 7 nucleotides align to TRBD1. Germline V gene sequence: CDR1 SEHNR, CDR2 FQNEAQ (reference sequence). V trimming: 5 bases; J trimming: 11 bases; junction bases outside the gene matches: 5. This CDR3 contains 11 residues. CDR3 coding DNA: TGTGCCAGCAGCACCGACAGGGACGCTTTCTTT. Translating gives CASSTDRDAFF.

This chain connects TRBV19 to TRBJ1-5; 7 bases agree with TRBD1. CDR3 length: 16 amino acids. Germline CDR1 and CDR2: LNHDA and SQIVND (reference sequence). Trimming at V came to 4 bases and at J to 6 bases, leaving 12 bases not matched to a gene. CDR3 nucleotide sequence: TGTGCCAGTAGTACACACATGACAGGGCCAAGTCAGCCCCAGCATTTT. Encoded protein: CASSTHMTGPSQPQHF.

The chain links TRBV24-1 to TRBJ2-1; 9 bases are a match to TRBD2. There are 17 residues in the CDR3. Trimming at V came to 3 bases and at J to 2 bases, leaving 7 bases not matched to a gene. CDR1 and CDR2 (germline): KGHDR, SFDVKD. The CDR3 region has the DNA TGTGCCACCAGTGATACCGAAGCGGGGGGACCCTACAATGAGCAGTTCTTC. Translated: CATSDTEAGGPYNEQFF.

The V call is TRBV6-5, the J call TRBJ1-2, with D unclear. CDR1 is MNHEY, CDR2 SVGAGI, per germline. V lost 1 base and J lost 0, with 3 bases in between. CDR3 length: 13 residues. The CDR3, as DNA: TGTGCCAGCAGTTACTTTGCTAACTATGGCTACACCTTC. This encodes CASSYFANYGYTF.

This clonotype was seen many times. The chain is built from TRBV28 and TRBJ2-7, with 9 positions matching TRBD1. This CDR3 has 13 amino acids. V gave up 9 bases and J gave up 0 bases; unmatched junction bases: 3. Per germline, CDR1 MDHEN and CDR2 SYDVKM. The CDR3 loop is CARTGQGSYEQYV. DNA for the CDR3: TGTGCCAGGACGGGACAGGGCTCCTACGAGCAGTACGTC.

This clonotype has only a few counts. Here the CDR3 reads CASTWDRHNYGYTF. The CDR3 nucleotides are TGTGCCAGCACCTGGGACAGGCACAACTATGGCTACACCTTC. This sequence joins TRBV6-2 or TRBV6-3 and TRBJ1-2; 8 bases line up with TRBD1. J lost 2 bases, V lost 7 bases, and 6 bases had no gene match. CDR1 is MNHEY and CDR2 is SVGEGT in the germline V gene. The CDR3 is 14 amino acids.

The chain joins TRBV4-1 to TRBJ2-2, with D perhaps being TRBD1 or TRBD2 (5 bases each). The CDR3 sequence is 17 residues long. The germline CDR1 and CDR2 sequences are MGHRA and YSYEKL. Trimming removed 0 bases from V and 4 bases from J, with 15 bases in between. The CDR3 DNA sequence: TGCGCCAGCAGCCAAGATGGTGGTTGGGGGAGCACCGGGGAGCTGTTTTTT. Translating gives CASSQDGGWGSTGELFF.

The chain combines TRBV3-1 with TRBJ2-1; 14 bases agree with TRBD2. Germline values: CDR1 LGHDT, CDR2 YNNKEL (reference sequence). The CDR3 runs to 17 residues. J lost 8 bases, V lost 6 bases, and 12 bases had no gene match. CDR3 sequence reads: CASSPRLAGGGRDEQFF. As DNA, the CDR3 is TGTGCCAGCAGTCCTCGACTAGCGGGGGGGGGCAGGGATGAGCAGTTCTTC.